These 6 T cell receptor beta chains were all obtained from the same sample, sequenced in a study of blood T cell repertoires in COVID-19 (dated by TCRdb to the early 2020s). Library preparation employed the immunoSEQ multiplex PCR assay. TCRdb retrieved this table from immuneACCESS and kept in-frame rearrangements only. Not all clones are present; in checked studies, unresolved V genes account for under half, and no reason is known for the remainder. The sample records about 63,000 clones, 70% to 90% of which are singletons. Approximately 4% of the sample lies in the top ten. The sequencing input was PBMCs or T cells enriched from blood (not recorded which). The receptor source for this set is a woman aged 40 to 55 with acute COVID-19.

The table lists this clone with a few counts. The chain has TRBV6-6 and TRBJ1-5, with D perhaps TRBD1 (5 bases). There are 14 residues in the CDR3. Germline V CDR1 and CDR2: MNHNY, SVGAGI (reference sequence). V was trimmed by 7 bases and J by 1 base, leaving 11 bases between them. The CDR3 DNA reads as TGTGCCAGCACTAGGGAGGGGAGCAATCAGCCCCAGCATTTT. Encoded protein: CASTREGSNQPQHF.

The chain is built from TRBV5-1 and TRBJ2-7; D remains unclear. Trimming took off 1 base at V and 4 bases at J, with 15 bases between the two ends. Per the germline V gene, CDR1 is SGHRS and CDR2 is YFSETQ. The CDR3 length is 15 residues. The CDR3 DNA sequence: TGCGCCAGCAGCTTGTCCAGGAATCCTTCTTACGAGCAGTACTTC. Translating it yields CASSLSRNPSYEQYF.

This chain joins TRBV19 and TRBJ2-1, with 13 nucleotides matching TRBD2. Per the germline V gene, CDR1 is LNHDA and CDR2 is SQIVND (reference sequence). The CDR3 consists of 14 residues. J was trimmed by 4 bases and V by 8 bases; bases with no gene match: 2. CDR3 bases: TGTGCCAGTCGACTAGCGGGAGGTTACAATGAGCAGTTCTTC. Translating gives CASRLAGGYNEQFF.

The CDR3 DNA reads TGTGCCAGCAGCCAAGGGAGGGACCGCTCCTACAATGAGCAGTTCTTC. This encodes CASSQGRDRSYNEQFF. The chain combines TRBV3-1 (or the pseudogene TRBV3-2) with TRBJ2-1; perhaps TRBD2 as D (6 bases). CDR1 is LGHDT and CDR2 is YNNKEL in the germline V gene (reference sequence). V dropped 1 base and J dropped 0 bases, with 10 bases sitting between them. CDR3 length: 16 amino acids.

V and J are TRBV28 and TRBJ2-5, with 11 bases that match TRBD2. This CDR3 comprises 17 residues. Germline loops: CDR1 MDHEN, CDR2 SYDVKM. V lost 0 bases, J lost 5 bases, and 8 bases stayed unmatched. CDR3 sequence reads: CASSLWTSGITVETQYF. DNA of the CDR3: TGTGCCAGCAGTTTATGGACTAGCGGGATTACAGTGGAGACCCAGTACTTC.

This CDR3 is CASSDGTDEKLFF. CDR3 DNA: TGTGCCAGCAGTGACGGGACAGATGAAAAACTGTTTTTT. The rearrangement links TRBV6-1 to TRBJ1-4, with 7 positions matching TRBD1. The germline CDR1 and CDR2 sequences are MNHNS and SASEGT. This CDR3 has 13 amino acids. V trimming: 3 bases; J trimming: 6 bases; junction bases outside the gene matches: 1.